This passage covers 26 T cell receptor beta chains from one sample sequenced in a study of blood T cell repertoires in COVID-19. Method: immunoSEQ multiplex PCR; TCRdb's copy keeps in-frame clones and lacks some. Here the sample spans about 410,000 clones, 70% to 90% being singletons. Specimen: peripheral blood. These receptors all come from a woman aged 40 to 50 with COVID-19, enrolled during active disease.

This rearrangement joins TRBV28 to TRBJ2-1, with TRBD2 matching 7 bases. The CDR3 is 19 amino acids. CDR1 and CDR2 from the germline V gene are MDHEN and SYDVKM. V shed 5 bases, J shed 1 base, and the junction held 17 bases outside the gene matches. CDR3 sequence: CASSPQGLGPIGSYNEQFF. The DNA for the CDR3 is TGTGCCAGCAGTCCCCAAGGACTAGGCCCCATTGGGTCCTACAATGAGCAGTTCTTC.

V is TRBV7-6 and J is TRBJ1-1; D perhaps matches TRBD1 (6 bases). The CDR3 length is 15 residues. V dropped 3 bases and J dropped 2 bases, with 13 bases sitting between them. Per germline, CDR1 SGHVS and CDR2 FNYEAQ. DNA of the CDR3: TGTGCCAGCAGCTTCTCTGGACAGCCTAACACTGAAGCTTTCTTT. It yields the protein CASSFSGQPNTEAFF.

The rearrangement joins TRBV6-2 or TRBV6-3 to TRBJ1-5; D remains unclear. The CDR3 has 17 amino acids. Trimming took 0 bases from V and 1 from J, leaving 13 bases between them. The V gene's germline CDR1 is MNHEY and CDR2 SVGEGT. The CDR3 is CASSYSAGGGSNQPQHF. The CDR3 DNA is TGTGCCAGCAGTTACTCGGCAGGAGGTGGAAGCAATCAGCCCCAGCATTTT.

This chain joins TRBV6-6 and TRBJ1-5, with D uncertain. CDR1 and CDR2 from the germline V gene are MNHNY and SVGAGI (reference sequence). The CDR3 extends over 14 amino acids. V was shortened by 6 bases and J by 3 bases, with 12 bases between the two germline ends. The DNA of the CDR3 is TGTGCCAGCAGGGCAGGACGGGACAATCAGCCCCAGCATTTT. Translation: CASRAGRDNQPQHF.

This chain joins TRBV7-9 and TRBJ2-1; 12 positions match TRBD2. The V gene's germline CDR1 is SEHNR and CDR2 FQNEAQ (reference sequence). The junction had 9 bases not matched to a gene; V was cut back by 4 bases and J by 8 bases. The CDR3 totals 16 residues. DNA for the CDR3: TGTGCCAGCAGCTACGAGGCTAGCGGGAGGGCCGATGAGCAGTTCTTC. Its protein product is CASSYEASGRADEQFF.

This chain links TRBV6-5 with TRBJ1-1, with D possibly being TRBD1 (5 bases). V lost 0 bases and J lost 5, with 16 bases in between. The CDR3 covers 16 residues. The germline V gene has CDR1 MNHEY and CDR2 SVGAGI. CDR3 sequence: CASSYSDPGLETEAFF. The CDR3 DNA is TGTGCCAGCAGTTACTCAGATCCAGGGCTAGAAACTGAAGCTTTCTTT.

The V and J genes are TRBV2 and TRBJ1-2; D unresolved. The germline V and J ends were trimmed by 4 bases and 4 bases, with 10 bases remaining between them. The CDR3 has 13 amino acids. Germline CDR1 and CDR2: SNHLY and FYNNEI. The CDR3: CASSAGAPYGYTF. The CDR3 DNA is TGTGCCAGCAGTGCGGGAGCCCCCTATGGCTACACCTTC.

The chain employs TRBV4-3 and TRBJ1-3, with TRBD1 matching over 7 bases. Unmatched junction bases numbered 18, after V lost 4 bases and J lost 0 bases. CDR3 length equals 20 residues. Looked up from germline, CDR1 is LGHNA and CDR2 is YSLEER. CDR3 sequence: CASSPRELGTDLFSGNTIYF. CDR3 nucleotides: TGCGCCAGCAGCCCTAGAGAGCTAGGGACAGATCTATTCTCTGGAAACACCATATATTTT.

The CDR3 DNA reads as TGTGCCAGCAGTTTAACTAGCGGACACACCGGGGAGCTGTTTTTT. Protein product: CASSLTSGHTGELFF. J is TRBJ2-2 and V is TRBV27, with 8 bases lining up with TRBD2. Per germline, CDR1 MNHEY and CDR2 SMNVEV (reference sequence). J was trimmed by 3 bases and V by 2 bases; bases with no gene match: 2. The CDR3 is 15 residues long.

The V and J genes are TRBV27 and TRBJ2-1, with a tentative D call TRBD2 (6 bases). Trimming cost V 2 bases and J 0 bases, with 20 bases left between them. The germline V gene encodes CDR1 MNHEY and CDR2 SMNVEV (reference sequence). This CDR3 is built from 19 residues. CDR3 nucleotides: TGTGCCAGCAGTTTACACAAACTGCCGGTCGGGAGCTCCTACAATGAGCAGTTCTTC. Encoded protein: CASSLHKLPVGSSYNEQFF.

V usage is TRBV5-4 and J usage is TRBJ2-3; 10 bases align to TRBD1. J was trimmed by 6 bases and V by 4 bases; bases with no gene match: 5. In germline, CDR1 is SGHNT, CDR2 YYREEE (reference sequence). There are 14 residues in the CDR3. CDR3 amino acids: CASSHGQGGDTQYF. The CDR3 region has the DNA TGTGCCAGCAGCCATGGACAGGGGGGGGATACGCAGTATTTT.

The chain is built from TRBV6-5 and TRBJ1-5; D remains ambiguous. The germline V and J ends were trimmed by 2 bases and 2 bases, with 10 bases remaining between them. The CDR3 has 15 residues. Germline CDR1 is MNHEY and CDR2 is SVGAGI. The DNA for the CDR3 is TGTGCCAGCAGTTACGGTACAGAAGGCAATCAGCCCCAGCATTTT. Its translation is CASSYGTEGNQPQHF.

The chain couples TRBV2 to TRBJ2-7, with 7 bases lining up with TRBD1. Trimming removed 3 bases from V and 2 bases from J; junction bases left unmatched: 7. The germline V gene has CDR1 SNHLY and CDR2 FYNNEI. The CDR3 is 15 residues long. Here the CDR3 DNA reads TGTGCCAGCAGTGAGGGACAGCTAGGCGCCTACGAGCAGTACTTC. This codes for CASSEGQLGAYEQYF.

Concerning this clone itself: The same CDR3 can be traced to other DNA sequences in this sample. The gene calls are TRBV3-1 (or the pseudogene TRBV3-2) and TRBJ2-7; maybe TRBD1 (5 bases). V lost 1 base to trimming and J lost 7 bases, with 8 bases between them. The germline CDR1 and CDR2 sequences are LGHDT and YNNKEL (reference sequence). The CDR3 runs 12 residues. CDR3 in amino acids: CASSQVYREQYF. The CDR3 bases are TGTGCCAGCAGCCAAGTCTACAGGGAGCAGTACTTC.

The rearrangement uses TRBV19 and TRBJ2-2; TRBD1 might be the D (5 bases). Trimming stripped 6 bases from V and 0 bases from J, with 11 bases between. This CDR3 has 15 amino acids. Germline lookup yields CDR1 LNHDA and CDR2 SQIVND (reference sequence). Here the CDR3 DNA reads TGTGCCAGTAGCCCTAAGACAGCGAACACCGGGGAGCTGTTTTTT. Its translation is CASSPKTANTGELFF.

The V gene is TRBV6-4, the J gene TRBJ1-5; the D gene is possibly TRBD1 (6 bases). Trimming shortened V by 3 bases and J by 7 bases, and 19 bases separated the two germline ends. Germline lookup yields CDR1 MRHNA and CDR2 SNTAGT. The CDR3 is made up of 16 amino acids. CDR3 DNA: TGTGCCAGCAGTGAGATCCGGGCAGGGGATAACCAGCCCCAGCATTTT. It yields the protein CASSEIRAGDNQPQHF.

The chain carries TRBV7-9 and TRBJ1-2, with 7 bases aligning to TRBD1. The CDR3 is 14 amino acids. Per germline, CDR1 SEHNR and CDR2 FQNEAQ (reference sequence). The V and J ends lost 6 bases and 8 bases, in that order; junction bases with no gene match: 12. The CDR3 protein is CASSVKGAGNGYTF. The CDR3 coding sequence is TGTGCCAGCAGTGTGAAGGGGGCGGGGAACGGCTACACCTTC.

The chain recombines TRBV6-5 with TRBJ1-6; no clear D. The germline V and J ends were trimmed by 3 bases and 10 bases, with 7 bases remaining between them. Looked up from germline, CDR1 is MNHEY and CDR2 is SVGAGI. CDR3 length: 12 amino acids. The CDR3 sequence: CASSYFESPLHF. DNA of the CDR3: TGTGCCAGCAGTTATTTCGAGTCACCCCTCCACTTT.

This clone was counted a single time. V gene TRBV4-3 combines with J gene TRBJ2-7, with 10 bases fitting TRBD2. The CDR3 covers 16 residues. Germline assignment: CDR1 LGHNA and CDR2 YSLEER. J lost 4 bases, V lost 1 base, and 7 bases had no gene match. The CDR3 loop is CASSQAVPGLAYEQYF. The CDR3 nucleotides read TGCGCCAGCAGCCAAGCCGTCCCGGGACTAGCGTACGAGCAGTACTTC.

This clone was found once. J is TRBJ2-4 and V is TRBV6-5; D unresolved. There are 15 residues in the CDR3. Trimming removed 0 bases at V and 0 bases at J, with 6 bases between. From germline, CDR1 is MNHEY and CDR2 SVGAGI. CDR3 protein: CASSYSALAKNIQYF. The CDR3 DNA reads as TGTGCCAGCAGTTACTCGGCTCTAGCCAAAAACATTCAGTACTTC.

This rearrangement joins TRBV7-9 to TRBJ2-7, with 10 bases identical to TRBD2. The V gene end was trimmed by 7 bases and the J gene end by 6 bases; junction bases not matched to a gene: 3. The CDR3 is 12 amino acids. Germline V gives CDR1 SEHNR, CDR2 FQNEAQ (reference sequence). CDR3 DNA sequence: TGTGCCAGCAAGCGGGAGGGTAGCGAGCAGTACTTC. Encoded protein: CASKREGSEQYF.

The rearrangement joins TRBV15 to TRBJ1-2; 9 nucleotides align to TRBD1. V lost 4 bases and J lost 5; bases outside the gene matches: 2. This CDR3 region has 13 residues. CDR1 is LNHNV and CDR2 is YYDKDF in the germline V gene (reference sequence). CDR3 sequence: CATSTDRGYGYTF. CDR3 sequence (DNA): TGTGCCACCAGCACGGACAGGGGTTATGGCTACACCTTC.

This chain's CDR3 is CASSWTSGVEETQYF. The DNA of the CDR3 is TGTGCCAGCAGTTGGACTAGCGGGGTGGAAGAGACCCAGTACTTC. The V call is TRBV27, the J call TRBJ2-5; 12 positions match TRBD2. CDR3 length: 15 residues. The germline CDR1 and CDR2 sequences are MNHEY and SMNVEV (reference sequence). Trimming removed 4 bases from V and 3 bases from J; junction bases left unmatched: 3.

This chain joins TRBV5-6 and TRBJ1-5; 7 nucleotides align to TRBD1. With V trimmed by 4 bases and J by 0 bases, 10 bases remained unmatched. Germline CDR1 reads SGHDT; CDR2 reads YYEEEE. The CDR3 loop spans 17 amino acids. The CDR3 coding sequence is TGTGCCAGCAGCGCGATCCGGGACAGACATAGCAATCAGCCCCAGCATTTT. Its translation: CASSAIRDRHSNQPQHF.

The chain couples TRBV2 to TRBJ1-1; no clear D. Trimming removed 6 bases from V and 0 bases from J, with 11 bases in between. The CDR3 extends over 14 amino acids. The V gene's germline CDR1 is SNHLY and CDR2 FYNNEI. The CDR3 nucleotides read TGTGCCAGCAGCTACAACAGAGTGAACACTGAAGCTTTCTTT. Translated: CASSYNRVNTEAFF.

A remark on this clone: At one of its ends the junction is not consistent with the germline gene, which may arise from a read error. The J gene is TRBJ1-6, the V gene TRBV11-2, with no clear D. The CDR3 is 14 residues long. The germline CDR1 and CDR2 sequences are SGHAT and FQNNGV. CDR3 nucleotide sequence: TGTGCCAGCCGCTTCGTAGACTATAATTCACCCCTCCACTTT. Protein product: CASRFVDYNSPLHF.